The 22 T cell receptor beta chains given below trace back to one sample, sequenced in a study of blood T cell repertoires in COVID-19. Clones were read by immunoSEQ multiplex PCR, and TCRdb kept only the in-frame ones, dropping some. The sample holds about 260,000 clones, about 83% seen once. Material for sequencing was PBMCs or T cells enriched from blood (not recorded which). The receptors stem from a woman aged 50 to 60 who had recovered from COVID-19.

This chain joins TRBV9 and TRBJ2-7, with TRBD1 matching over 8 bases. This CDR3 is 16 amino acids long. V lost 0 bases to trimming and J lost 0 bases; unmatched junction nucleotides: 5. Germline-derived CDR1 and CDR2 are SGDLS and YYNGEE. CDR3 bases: TGTGCCAGCAGCGTAGGGACAGGGCTGTACTCCTACGAGCAGTACTTC. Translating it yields CASSVGTGLYSYEQYF.

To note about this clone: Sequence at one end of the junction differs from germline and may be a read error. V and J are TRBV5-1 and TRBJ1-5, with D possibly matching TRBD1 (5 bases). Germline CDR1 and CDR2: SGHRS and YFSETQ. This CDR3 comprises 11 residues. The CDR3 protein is CASSRDSPGYF. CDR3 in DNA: TGCGCCAGCAGCCGTGACAGCCCCGGGTATTTT.

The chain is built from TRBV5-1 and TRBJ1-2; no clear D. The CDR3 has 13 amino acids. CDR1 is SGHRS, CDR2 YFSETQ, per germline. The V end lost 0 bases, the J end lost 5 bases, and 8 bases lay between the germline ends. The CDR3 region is CASSLGQTYGYTF. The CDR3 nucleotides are TGCGCCAGCAGCTTGGGCCAGACATATGGCTACACCTTC.

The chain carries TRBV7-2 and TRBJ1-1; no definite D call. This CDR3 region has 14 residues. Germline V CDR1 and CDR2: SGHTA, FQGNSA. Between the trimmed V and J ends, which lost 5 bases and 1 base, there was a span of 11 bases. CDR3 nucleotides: TGTGCCAGCAGCCCGCGACGGGGGAACACTGAAGCTTTCTTT. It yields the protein CASSPRRGNTEAFF.

This CDR3 is CASSGSTGVYGYTF. CDR3 nucleotides: TGTGCCAGCAGTGGTTCGACAGGGGTCTATGGCTACACCTTC. The chain carries TRBV2 and TRBJ1-2; 8 bases are shared with TRBD1. The CDR3 is 14 residues long. Germline V lookup: CDR1 SNHLY, CDR2 FYNNEI. After removal of 4 bases from V and 4 bases from J, the junction contained 5 bases not matched to a gene. Looking up the rest from reference TRBV2 and TRBJ1-2 gives the full variable domain: EPEVTQTPSHQVTQMGQEVILRCVPISNHLYFYWYRQILGQKVEFLVSFYNNEISEKSEIFDDQFSVERPDGSNFTLKIRSTKLEDSAMYFCASSGSTGVYGYTFGSGTRLTVV.

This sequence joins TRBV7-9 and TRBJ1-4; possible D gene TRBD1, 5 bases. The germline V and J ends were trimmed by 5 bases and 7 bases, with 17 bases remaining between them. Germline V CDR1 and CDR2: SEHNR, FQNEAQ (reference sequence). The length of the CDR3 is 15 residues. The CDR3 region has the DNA TGTGCCAGCAGCGTTACCGGTAGCGGGGGTGAAAAACTGTTTTTT. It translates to CASSVTGSGGEKLFF.

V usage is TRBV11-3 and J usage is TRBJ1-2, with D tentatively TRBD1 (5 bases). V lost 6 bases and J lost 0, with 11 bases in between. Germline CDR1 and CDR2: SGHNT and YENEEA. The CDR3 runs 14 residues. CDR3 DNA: TGTGCCAGCAGGTCCACGACAGCTAACTATGGCTACACCTTC. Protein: CASRSTTANYGYTF. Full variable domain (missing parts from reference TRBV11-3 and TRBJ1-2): EAGVVQSPRYKIIEKKQPVAFWCNPISGHNTLYWYLQNLGQGPELLIRYENEEAVDDSQLPKDRFSAERLKGVDSTLKIQPAELGDSAVYLCASRSTTANYGYTFGSGTRLTVV.

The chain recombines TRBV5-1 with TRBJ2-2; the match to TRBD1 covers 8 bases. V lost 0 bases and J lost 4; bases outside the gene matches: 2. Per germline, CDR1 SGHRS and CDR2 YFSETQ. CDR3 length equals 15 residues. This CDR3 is CASSLVDRGTGELFF. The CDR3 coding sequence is TGCGCCAGCAGCTTGGTAGACAGGGGCACCGGGGAGCTGTTTTTT.

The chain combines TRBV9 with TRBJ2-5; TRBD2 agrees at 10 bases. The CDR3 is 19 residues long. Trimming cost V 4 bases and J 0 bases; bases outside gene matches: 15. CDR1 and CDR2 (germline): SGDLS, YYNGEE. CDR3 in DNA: TGTGCCAGCAGCCCAGGTTCGCTAGCGGGGGCAACGTACCAAGAGACCCAGTACTTC. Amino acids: CASSPGSLAGATYQETQYF.

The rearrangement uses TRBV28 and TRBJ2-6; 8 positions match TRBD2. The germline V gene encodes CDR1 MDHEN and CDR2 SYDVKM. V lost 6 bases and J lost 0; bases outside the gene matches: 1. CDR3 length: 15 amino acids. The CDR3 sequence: CASSAGGSGANVLTF. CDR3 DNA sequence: TGTGCCAGCAGCGCGGGGGGCTCTGGGGCCAACGTCCTGACTTTC.

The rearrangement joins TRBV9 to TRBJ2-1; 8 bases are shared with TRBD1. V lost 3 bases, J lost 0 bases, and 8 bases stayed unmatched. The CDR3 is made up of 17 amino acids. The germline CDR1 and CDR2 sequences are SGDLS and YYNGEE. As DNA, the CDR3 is TGTGCCAGCAGCGGACTACAGGGGGTCATCTCCTACAATGAGCAGTTCTTC. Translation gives CASSGLQGVISYNEQFF.

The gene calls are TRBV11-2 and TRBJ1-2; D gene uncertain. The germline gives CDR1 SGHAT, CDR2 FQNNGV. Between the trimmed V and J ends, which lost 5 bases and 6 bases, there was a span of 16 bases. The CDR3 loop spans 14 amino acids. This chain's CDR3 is CASSPPFTGNGYTF. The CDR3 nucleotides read TGTGCCAGCAGCCCCCCCTTCACGGGGAATGGCTACACCTTC.

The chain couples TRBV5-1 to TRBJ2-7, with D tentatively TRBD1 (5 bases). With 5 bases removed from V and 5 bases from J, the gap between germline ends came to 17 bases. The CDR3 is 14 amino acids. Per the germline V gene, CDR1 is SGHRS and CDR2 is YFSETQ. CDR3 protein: CASRAAGKADEQYF. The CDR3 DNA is TGCGCCAGCAGGGCGGCAGGGAAGGCTGACGAGCAGTACTTC. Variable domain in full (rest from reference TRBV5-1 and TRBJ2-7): KAGVTQTPRYLIKTRGQQVTLSCSPISGHRSVSWYQQTPGQGLQFLFEYFSETQRNKGNFPGRFSGRQFSNSRSEMNVSTLELGDSALYLCASRAAGKADEQYFGPGTRLTVT.

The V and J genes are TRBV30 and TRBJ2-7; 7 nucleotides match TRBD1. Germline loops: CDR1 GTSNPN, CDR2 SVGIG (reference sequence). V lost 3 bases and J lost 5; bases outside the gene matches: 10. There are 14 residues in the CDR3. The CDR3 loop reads CAWSARDSPHEQYF. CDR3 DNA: TGTGCCTGGAGCGCTCGGGACAGTCCCCACGAGCAGTACTTC.

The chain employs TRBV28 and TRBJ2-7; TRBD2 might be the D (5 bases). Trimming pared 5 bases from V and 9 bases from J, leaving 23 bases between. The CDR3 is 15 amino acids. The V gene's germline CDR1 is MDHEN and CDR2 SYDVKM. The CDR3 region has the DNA TGTGCCAGCAGTCCCTACGTTCCGGGGAGTTCGGGGCAGTACTTC. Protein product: CASSPYVPGSSGQYF.

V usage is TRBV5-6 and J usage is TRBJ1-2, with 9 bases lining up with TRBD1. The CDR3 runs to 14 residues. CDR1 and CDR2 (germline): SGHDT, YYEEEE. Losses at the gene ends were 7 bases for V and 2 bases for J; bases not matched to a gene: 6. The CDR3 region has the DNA TGTGCCAGCGTAGGGGACAGGGACAACTATGGCTACACCTTC. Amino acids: CASVGDRDNYGYTF.

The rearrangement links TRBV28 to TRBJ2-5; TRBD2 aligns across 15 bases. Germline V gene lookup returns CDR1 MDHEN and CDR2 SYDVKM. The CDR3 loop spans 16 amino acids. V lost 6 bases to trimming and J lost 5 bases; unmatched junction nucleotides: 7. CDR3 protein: CASSPGLAGGEETQYF. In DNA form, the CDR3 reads TGTGCCAGCAGCCCGGGACTAGCGGGGGGCGAGGAGACCCAGTACTTC. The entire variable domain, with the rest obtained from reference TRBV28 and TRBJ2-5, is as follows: DVKVTQSSRYLVKRTGEKVFLECVQDMDHENMFWYRQDPGLGLRLIYFSYDVKMKEKGDIPEGYSVSREKKERFSLILESASTNQTSMYLCASSPGLAGGEETQYFGPGTRLLVL.

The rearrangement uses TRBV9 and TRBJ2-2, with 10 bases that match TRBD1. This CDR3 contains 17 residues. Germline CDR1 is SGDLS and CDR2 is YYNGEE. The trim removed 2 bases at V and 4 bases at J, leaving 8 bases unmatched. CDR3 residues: CASSVRAGTGVTGELFF. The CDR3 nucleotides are TGTGCCAGCAGCGTTCGGGCCGGGACAGGGGTCACCGGGGAGCTGTTTTTT. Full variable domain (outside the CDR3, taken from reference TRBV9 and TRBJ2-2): DSGVTQTPKHLITATGQRVTLRCSPRSGDLSVYWYQQSLDQGLQFLIQYYNGEERAKGNILERFSAQQFPDLHSELNLSSLELGDSALYFCASSVRAGTGVTGELFFGEGSRLTVL.

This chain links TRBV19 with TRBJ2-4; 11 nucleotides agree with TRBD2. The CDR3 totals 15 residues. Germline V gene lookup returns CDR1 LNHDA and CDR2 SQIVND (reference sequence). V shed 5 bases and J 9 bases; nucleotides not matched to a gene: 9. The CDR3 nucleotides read TGTGCCAGTAGTTCGCTAGCGGGAGGAGAGGTCATTCAGTACTTC. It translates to CASSSLAGGEVIQYF. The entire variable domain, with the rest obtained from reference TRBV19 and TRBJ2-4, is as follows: DGGITQSPKYLFRKEGQNVTLSCEQNLNHDAMYWYRQDPGQGLRLIYYSQIVNDFQKGDIAEGYSVSREKKESFPLTVTSAQKNPTAFYLCASSSLAGGEVIQYFGAGTRLSVL.

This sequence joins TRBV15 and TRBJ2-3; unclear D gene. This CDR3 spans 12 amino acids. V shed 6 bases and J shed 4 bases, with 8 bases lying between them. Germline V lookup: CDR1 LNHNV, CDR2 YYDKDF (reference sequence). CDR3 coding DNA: TGTGCCACCAGGACGAGCGCAGATACGCAGTATTTT. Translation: CATRTSADTQYF.

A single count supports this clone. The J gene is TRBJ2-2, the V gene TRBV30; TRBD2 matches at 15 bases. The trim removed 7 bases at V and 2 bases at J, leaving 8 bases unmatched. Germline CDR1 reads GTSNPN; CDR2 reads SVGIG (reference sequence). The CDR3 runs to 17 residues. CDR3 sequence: CAFHGLAGGQNTGELFF. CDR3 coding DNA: TGTGCCTTCCATGGACTAGCGGGAGGGCAAAACACCGGGGAGCTGTTTTTT.

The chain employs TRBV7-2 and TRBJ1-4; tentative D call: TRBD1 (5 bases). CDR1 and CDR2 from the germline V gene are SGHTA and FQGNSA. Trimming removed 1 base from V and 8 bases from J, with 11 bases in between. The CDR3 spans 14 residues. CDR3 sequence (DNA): TGTGCCAGCAGCTTAGATTGGTCAGGGGAAAAACTGTTTTTT. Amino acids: CASSLDWSGEKLFF.